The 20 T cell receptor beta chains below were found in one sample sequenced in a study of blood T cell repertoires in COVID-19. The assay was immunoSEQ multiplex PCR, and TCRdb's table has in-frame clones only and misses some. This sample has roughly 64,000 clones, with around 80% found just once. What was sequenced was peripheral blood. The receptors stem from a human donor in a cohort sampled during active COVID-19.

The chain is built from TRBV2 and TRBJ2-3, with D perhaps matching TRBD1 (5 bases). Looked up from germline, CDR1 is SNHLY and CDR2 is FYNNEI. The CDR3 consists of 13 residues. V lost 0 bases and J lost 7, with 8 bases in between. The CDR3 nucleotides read TGTGCCAGCAGTGAAGCGGACATTTATACGCAGTATTTT. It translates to CASSEADIYTQYF.

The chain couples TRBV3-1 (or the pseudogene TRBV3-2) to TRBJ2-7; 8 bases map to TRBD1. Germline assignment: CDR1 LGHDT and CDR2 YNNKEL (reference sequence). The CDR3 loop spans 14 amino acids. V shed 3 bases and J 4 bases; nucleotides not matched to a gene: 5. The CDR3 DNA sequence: TGTGCCAGCAGCCAGCGACAGGGGTGGTACGAGCAGTACTTC. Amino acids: CASSQRQGWYEQYF.

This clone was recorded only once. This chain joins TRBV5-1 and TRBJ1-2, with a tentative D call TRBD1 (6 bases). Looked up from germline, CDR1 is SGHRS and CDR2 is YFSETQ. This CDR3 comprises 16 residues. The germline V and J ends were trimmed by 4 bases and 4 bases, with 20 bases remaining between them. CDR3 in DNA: TGCGCCAGCAGCCAATCCTCGACAGGAGCTTCCTATGGCTACACCTTC. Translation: CASSQSSTGASYGYTF.

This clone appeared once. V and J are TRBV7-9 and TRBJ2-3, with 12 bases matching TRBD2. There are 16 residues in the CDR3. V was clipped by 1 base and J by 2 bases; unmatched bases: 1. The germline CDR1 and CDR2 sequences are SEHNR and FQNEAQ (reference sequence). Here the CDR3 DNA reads TGTGCCAGCAGCTTAGGACTAGCGGGGGCCACAGATACGCAGTATTTT. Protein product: CASSLGLAGATDTQYF.

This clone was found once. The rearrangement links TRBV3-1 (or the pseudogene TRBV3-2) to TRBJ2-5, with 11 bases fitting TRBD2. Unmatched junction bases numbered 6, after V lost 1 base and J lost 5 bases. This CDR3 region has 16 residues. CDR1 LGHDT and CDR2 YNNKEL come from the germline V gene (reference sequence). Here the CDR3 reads CASSQVAGGLVETQYF. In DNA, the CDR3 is TGTGCCAGCAGCCAAGTAGCGGGGGGGCTCGTGGAGACCCAGTACTTC.

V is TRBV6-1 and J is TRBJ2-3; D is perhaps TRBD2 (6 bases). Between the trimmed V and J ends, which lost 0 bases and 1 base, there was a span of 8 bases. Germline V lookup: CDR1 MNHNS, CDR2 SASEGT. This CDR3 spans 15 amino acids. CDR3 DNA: TGTGCCAGCAGTGAAGCGGGACTCCGCACAGATACGCAGTATTTT. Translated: CASSEAGLRTDTQYF.

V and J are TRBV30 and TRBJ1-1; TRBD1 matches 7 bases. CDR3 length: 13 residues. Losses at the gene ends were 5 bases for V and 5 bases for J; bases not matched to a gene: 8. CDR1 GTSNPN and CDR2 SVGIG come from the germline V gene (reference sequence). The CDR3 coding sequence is TGTGCCTGGGACACAGGGGTCGGGACTGAAGCTTTCTTT. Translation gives CAWDTGVGTEAFF. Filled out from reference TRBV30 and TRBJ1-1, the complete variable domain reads SQTIHQWPATLVQPVGSPLSLECTVEGTSNPNLYWYRQAAGRGLQLLFYSVGIGQISSEVPQNLSASRPQDRQFILSSKKLLLSDSGFYLCAWDTGVGTEAFFGQGTRLTVV.

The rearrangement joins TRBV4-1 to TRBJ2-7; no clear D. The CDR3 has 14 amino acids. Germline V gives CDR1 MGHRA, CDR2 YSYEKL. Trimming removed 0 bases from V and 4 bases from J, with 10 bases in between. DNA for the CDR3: TGCGCCAGCAGCCAAGACGGCACTACTTACGAGCAGTACTTC. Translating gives CASSQDGTTYEQYF.

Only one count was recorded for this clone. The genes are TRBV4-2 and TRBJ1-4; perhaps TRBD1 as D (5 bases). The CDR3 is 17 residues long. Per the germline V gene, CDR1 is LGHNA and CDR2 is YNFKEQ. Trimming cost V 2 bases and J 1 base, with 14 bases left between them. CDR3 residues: CASSQSFGGVTNEKLFF. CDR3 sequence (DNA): TGTGCCAGCAGCCAAAGTTTCGGGGGAGTAACTAATGAAAAACTGTTTTTT.

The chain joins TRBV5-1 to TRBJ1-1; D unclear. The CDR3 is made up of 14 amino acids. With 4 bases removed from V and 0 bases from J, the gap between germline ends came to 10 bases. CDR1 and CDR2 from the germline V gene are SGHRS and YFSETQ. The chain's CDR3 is CASSREVLNTEAFF. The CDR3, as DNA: TGCGCCAGCAGCCGGGAGGTGCTGAACACTGAAGCTTTCTTT.

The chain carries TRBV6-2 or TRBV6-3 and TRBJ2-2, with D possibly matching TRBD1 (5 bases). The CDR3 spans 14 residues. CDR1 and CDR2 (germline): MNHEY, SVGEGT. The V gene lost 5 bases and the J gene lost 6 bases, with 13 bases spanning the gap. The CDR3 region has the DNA TGTGCCAGCAGTCCGACCCAGGGCTCCGGGGAGCTGTTTTTT. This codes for CASSPTQGSGELFF.

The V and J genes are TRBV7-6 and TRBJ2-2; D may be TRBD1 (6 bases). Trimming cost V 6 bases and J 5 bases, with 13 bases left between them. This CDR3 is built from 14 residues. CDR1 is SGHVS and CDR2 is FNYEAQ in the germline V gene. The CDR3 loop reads CASSFLQGTGELFF. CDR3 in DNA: TGTGCCAGCAGTTTCTTACAGGGAACCGGGGAGCTGTTTTTT. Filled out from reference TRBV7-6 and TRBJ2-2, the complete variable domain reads GAGVSQSPRYKVTKRGQDVALRCDPISGHVSLYWYRQALGQGPEFLTYFNYEAQQDKSGLPNDRFSAERPEGSISTLTIQRTEQRDSAMYRCASSFLQGTGELFFGEGSRLTVL.

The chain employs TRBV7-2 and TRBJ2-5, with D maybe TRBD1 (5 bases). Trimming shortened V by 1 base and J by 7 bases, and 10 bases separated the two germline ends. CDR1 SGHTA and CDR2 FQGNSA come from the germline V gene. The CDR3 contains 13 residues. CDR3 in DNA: TGTGCCAGCAGCTTAGATTATAGGGGGACCCAGTACTTC. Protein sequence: CASSLDYRGTQYF. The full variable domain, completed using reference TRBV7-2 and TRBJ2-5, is GAGVSQSPSNKVTEKGKDVELRCDPISGHTALYWYRQSLGQGLEFLIYFQGNSAPDKSGLPSDRFSAERTGGSVSTLTIQRTQQEDSAVYLCASSLDYRGTQYFGPGTRLLVL.

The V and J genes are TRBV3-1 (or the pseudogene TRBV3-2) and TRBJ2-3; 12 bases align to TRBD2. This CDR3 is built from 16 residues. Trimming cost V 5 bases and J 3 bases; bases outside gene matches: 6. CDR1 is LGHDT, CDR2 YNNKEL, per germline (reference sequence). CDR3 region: CASSYLAGGPTDTQYF. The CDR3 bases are TGTGCCAGCAGCTACCTAGCGGGGGGGCCAACAGATACGCAGTATTTT.

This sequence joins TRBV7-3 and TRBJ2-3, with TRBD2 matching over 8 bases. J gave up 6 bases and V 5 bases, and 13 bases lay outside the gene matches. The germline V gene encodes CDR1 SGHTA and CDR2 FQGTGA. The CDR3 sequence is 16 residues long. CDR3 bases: TGTGCCAGCAGCCCCGGGGAGAGCGGGGGACCGGATACGCAGTATTTT. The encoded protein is CASSPGESGGPDTQYF.

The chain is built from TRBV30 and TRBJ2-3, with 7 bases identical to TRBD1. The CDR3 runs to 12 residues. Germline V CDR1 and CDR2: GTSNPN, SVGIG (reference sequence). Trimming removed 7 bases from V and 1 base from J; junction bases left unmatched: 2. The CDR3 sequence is CAYDRGTDTQYF. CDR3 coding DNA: TGTGCCTACGACAGGGGCACAGATACGCAGTATTTT.

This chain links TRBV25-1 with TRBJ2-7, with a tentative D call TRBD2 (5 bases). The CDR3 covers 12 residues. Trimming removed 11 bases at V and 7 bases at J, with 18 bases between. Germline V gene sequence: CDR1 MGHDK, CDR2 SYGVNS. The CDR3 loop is CASSSGLGEQYF. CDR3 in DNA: TGTGCCTCCTCCTCGGGATTGGGGGAGCAGTACTTC.

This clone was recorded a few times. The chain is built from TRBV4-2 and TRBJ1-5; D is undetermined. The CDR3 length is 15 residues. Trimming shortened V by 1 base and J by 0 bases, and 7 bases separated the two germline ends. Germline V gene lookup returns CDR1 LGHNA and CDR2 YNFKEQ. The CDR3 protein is CASSQVADSNQPQHF. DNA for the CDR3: TGTGCCAGCAGCCAAGTGGCCGATAGCAATCAGCCCCAGCATTTT.

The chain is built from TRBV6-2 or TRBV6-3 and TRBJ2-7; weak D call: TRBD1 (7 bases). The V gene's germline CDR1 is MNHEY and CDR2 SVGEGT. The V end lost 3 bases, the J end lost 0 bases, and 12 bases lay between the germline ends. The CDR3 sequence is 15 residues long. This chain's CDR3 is CASSYWGDSSYEQYF. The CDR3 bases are TGTGCCAGCAGTTATTGGGGGGACAGCTCCTACGAGCAGTACTTC.

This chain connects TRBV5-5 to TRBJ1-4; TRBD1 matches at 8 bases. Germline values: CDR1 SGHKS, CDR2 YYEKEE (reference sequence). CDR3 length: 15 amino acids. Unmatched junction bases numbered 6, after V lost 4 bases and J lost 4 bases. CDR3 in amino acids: CASSRDRWDNEKLFF. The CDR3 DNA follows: TGTGCCAGCAGCAGGGACAGGTGGGATAATGAAAAACTGTTTTTT. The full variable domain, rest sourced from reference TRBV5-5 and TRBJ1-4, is DAGVTQSPTHLIKTRGQQVTLRCSPISGHKSVSWYQQVLGQGPQFIFQYYEKEERGRGNFPDRFSARQFPNYSSELNVNALLLGDSALYLCASSRDRWDNEKLFFGSGTQLSVL.